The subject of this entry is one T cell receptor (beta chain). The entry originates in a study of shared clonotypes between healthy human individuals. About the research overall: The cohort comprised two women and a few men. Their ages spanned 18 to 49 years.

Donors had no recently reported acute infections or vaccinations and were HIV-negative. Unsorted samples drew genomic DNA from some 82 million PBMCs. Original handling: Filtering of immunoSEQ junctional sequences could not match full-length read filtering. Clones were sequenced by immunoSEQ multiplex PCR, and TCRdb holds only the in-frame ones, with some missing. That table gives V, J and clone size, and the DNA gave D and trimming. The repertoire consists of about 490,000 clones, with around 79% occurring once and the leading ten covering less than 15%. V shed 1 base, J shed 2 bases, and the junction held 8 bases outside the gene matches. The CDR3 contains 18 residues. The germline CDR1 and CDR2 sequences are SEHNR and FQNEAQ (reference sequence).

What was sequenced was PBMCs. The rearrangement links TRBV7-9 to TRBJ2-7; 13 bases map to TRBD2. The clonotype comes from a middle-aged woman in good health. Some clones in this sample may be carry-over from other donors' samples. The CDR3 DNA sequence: TGTGCCAGCAGCTTAGAAGGACTAGCGGGAGCGGGAACCTACGAGCAGTACTTC. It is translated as CASSLEGLAGAGTYEQYF. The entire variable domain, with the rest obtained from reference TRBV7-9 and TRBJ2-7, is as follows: DTGVSQNPRHKITKRGQNVTFRCDPISEHNRLYWYRQTLGQGPEFLTYFQNEAQLEKSRLLSDRFSAERPKGSFSTLEIQRTEQGDSAMYLCASSLEGLAGAGTYEQYFGPGTRLTVT.